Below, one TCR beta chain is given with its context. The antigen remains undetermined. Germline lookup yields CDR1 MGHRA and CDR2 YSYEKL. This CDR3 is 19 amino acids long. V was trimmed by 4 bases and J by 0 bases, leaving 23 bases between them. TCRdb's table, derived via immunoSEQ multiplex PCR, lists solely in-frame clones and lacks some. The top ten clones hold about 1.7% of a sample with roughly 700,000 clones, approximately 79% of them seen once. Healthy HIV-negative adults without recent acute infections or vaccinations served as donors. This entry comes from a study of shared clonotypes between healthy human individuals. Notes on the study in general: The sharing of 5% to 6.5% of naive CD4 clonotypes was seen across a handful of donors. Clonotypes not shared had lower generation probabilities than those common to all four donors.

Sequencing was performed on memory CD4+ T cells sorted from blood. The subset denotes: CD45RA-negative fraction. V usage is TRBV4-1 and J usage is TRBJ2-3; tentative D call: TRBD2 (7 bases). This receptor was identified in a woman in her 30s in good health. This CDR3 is CASSREGGRGRLSTDTQYF. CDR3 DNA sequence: TGCGCCAGCAGCCGGGAGGGGGGTCGGGGCAGACTTAGCACAGATACGCAGTATTTT.